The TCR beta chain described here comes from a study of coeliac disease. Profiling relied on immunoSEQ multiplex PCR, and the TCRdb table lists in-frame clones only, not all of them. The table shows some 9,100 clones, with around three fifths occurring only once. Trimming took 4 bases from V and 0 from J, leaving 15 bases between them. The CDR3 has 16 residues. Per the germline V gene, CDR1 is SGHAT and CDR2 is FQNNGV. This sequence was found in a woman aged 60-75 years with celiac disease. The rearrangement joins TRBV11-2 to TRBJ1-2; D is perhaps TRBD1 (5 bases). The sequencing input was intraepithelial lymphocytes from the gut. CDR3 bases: TGTGCCAGCAGCTCCGACAGATACCTTTCTAACTATGGCTACACCTTC. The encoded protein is CASSSDRYLSNYGYTF. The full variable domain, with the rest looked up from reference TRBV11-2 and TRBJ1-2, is EAGVAQSPRYKIIEKRQSVAFWCNPISGHATLYWYQQILGQGPKLLIQFQNNGVVDDSQLPKDRFSAERLKGVDSTLKIQPAKLEDSAVYLCASSSDRYLSNYGYTFGSGTRLTVV.